Listed below are T cell receptor beta chains from one sample, sequenced in a study of Ad26.COV2.S vaccination and SARS-CoV-2 variants. Clones were sequenced by immunoSEQ multiplex PCR, and TCRdb holds only the in-frame ones, with some missing. The sample shows about 350,000 clones, approximately 90% of them seen only once. Sequencing was performed on peripheral blood, taken in a trial of Ad26.COV2.S vaccine versus placebo. The receptor set was obtained from a person between 18 and 65 years old who received the Ad26.COV2.S COVID-19 vaccine or a placebo. Both conserved end residues are part of each CDR3. Fields, in order: D gene, clone size, J gene, V gene, CDR3 protein, CDR3 DNA. The D gene is left open where the match is weak. Where a row states a size, it is once, few, many or the class of an expanded clone; other rows omit it.

d_call: NA; clone_size: NA; j_call: TRBJ2-1; v_call: TRBV4-3; cdr3_aa: CASSQENANEQFF; cdr3_nt: TGCGCCAGCAGCCAAGAAAACGCGAATGAGCAGTTCTTC
d_call: NA; clone_size: NA; j_call: TRBJ2-7; v_call: TRBV5-4; cdr3_aa: CASSLMGVINEQYF; cdr3_nt: TGTGCCAGCAGCTTGATGGGGGTTATAAACGAGCAGTACTTC
d_call: TRBD2; clone_size: once; j_call: TRBJ2-1; v_call: TRBV19; cdr3_aa: CASRADGRGGVGGNEQFF; cdr3_nt: TGTGCCAGCCGGGCTGACGGGCGGGGGGGAGTTGGTGGGAATGAGCAGTTCTTC
d_call: TRBD2; clone_size: NA; j_call: TRBJ2-1; v_call: TRBV29-1; cdr3_aa: CSVEVYGLAGPNEQFF; cdr3_nt: TGCAGCGTTGAAGTATATGGGCTAGCGGGCCCCAATGAGCAGTTCTTC
d_call: NA; clone_size: NA; j_call: TRBJ2-2; v_call: TRBV27; cdr3_aa: CASSLGQKTGELFF; cdr3_nt: TGTGCCAGCAGTTTAGGACAAAAGACCGGGGAGCTGTTTTTT
d_call: TRBD2; clone_size: NA; j_call: TRBJ2-7; v_call: TRBV7-2; cdr3_aa: CASSSRAGDWREQYF; cdr3_nt: TGTGCCAGCAGCAGCCGGGCGGGGGATTGGCGCGAGCAGTACTTC
d_call: NA; clone_size: NA; j_call: TRBJ2-7; v_call: TRBV7-9; cdr3_aa: CASSYSPDEQYF; cdr3_nt: TGTGCCAGCAGCTATAGTCCGGACGAGCAGTACTTC
d_call: NA; clone_size: NA; j_call: TRBJ1-2; v_call: TRBV9; cdr3_aa: CASSVGGGTGVCTF; cdr3_nt: NA
d_call: NA; clone_size: NA; j_call: TRBJ1-2; v_call: TRBV15; cdr3_aa: CATSRDPGASYGYTF; cdr3_nt: TGTGCCACCAGCAGAGATCCTGGCGCCAGCTATGGCTACACCTTC
d_call: TRBD1; clone_size: NA; j_call: TRBJ1-2; v_call: TRBV6-5; cdr3_aa: CASRRDRNYGYTF; cdr3_nt: TGTGCCAGCAGGAGGGACAGAAACTATGGCTACACCTTC
d_call: NA; clone_size: once; j_call: TRBJ1-2; v_call: TRBV5-4; cdr3_aa: CASSPAQIYGYTF; cdr3_nt: TGTGCCAGCAGCCCCGCCCAGATATATGGCTACACCTTC
d_call: NA; clone_size: NA; j_call: TRBJ2-1; v_call: TRBV7-3; cdr3_aa: CASSLNRGALETDEQFF; cdr3_nt: TGTGCCAGCAGCTTAAACCGCGGGGCACTCGAAACGGATGAGCAGTTCTTC
d_call: TRBD1; clone_size: once; j_call: TRBJ2-1; v_call: TRBV15; cdr3_aa: CATGQLAYNEQFF; cdr3_nt: TGTGCCACGGGACAGTTGGCTTACAATGAGCAGTTCTTC
d_call: NA; clone_size: NA; j_call: TRBJ2-3; v_call: TRBV30; cdr3_aa: CAWILGGSTDTQYF; cdr3_nt: TGTGCCTGGATCCTGGGGGGAAGCACAGATACGCAGTATTTT
d_call: NA; clone_size: NA; j_call: TRBJ1-1; v_call: TRBV27; cdr3_aa: CASSPDRMNTEAFF; cdr3_nt: TGTGCCAGCAGTCCCGACAGGATGAACACTGAAGCTTTCTTT
d_call: TRBD2; clone_size: NA; j_call: TRBJ2-7; v_call: TRBV18; cdr3_aa: CASSQTSGGPYEQYF; cdr3_nt: TGTGCCAGCTCACAAACTAGCGGGGGTCCCTACGAGCAGTACTTC
d_call: TRBD1; clone_size: NA; j_call: TRBJ1-2; v_call: TRBV4-3; cdr3_aa: CASSQNPTGGGYTF; cdr3_nt: TGCGCCAGCAGCCAGAACCCGACAGGGGGCGGCTACACCTTC
d_call: TRBD2; clone_size: NA; j_call: TRBJ2-7; v_call: TRBV7-2; cdr3_aa: CASSPLAGGSSGQYF; cdr3_nt: TGTGCCAGCAGCCCACTAGCGGGGGGCTCCTCTGGGCAGTACTTC
d_call: NA; clone_size: NA; j_call: TRBJ2-2; v_call: TRBV29-1; cdr3_aa: CSVGDGGAGTGELFF; cdr3_nt: TGCAGCGTGGGGGATGGGGGCGCAGGGACCGGGGAGCTGTTTTTT
d_call: NA; clone_size: NA; j_call: TRBJ1-2; v_call: TRBV6-2/TRBV6-3; cdr3_aa: CASSYEWINYGYTF; cdr3_nt: TGTGCCAGCAGTTACGAGTGGATTAACTATGGCTACACCTTC
d_call: NA; clone_size: once; j_call: TRBJ2-1; v_call: TRBV12-3/TRBV12-4; cdr3_aa: CASTQGVNEQFF; cdr3_nt: TGTGCCAGCACCCAGGGTGTGAATGAGCAGTTCTTC
d_call: NA; clone_size: NA; j_call: TRBJ2-7; v_call: TRBV23-1; cdr3_aa: CASSFVVFYEQYF; cdr3_nt: TGCGCCAGCAGTTTTGTAGTCTTCTACGAGCAGTACTTC
d_call: NA; clone_size: NA; j_call: TRBJ2-2; v_call: TRBV5-1; cdr3_aa: CASSLGSNTGELFF; cdr3_nt: TGCGCCAGCAGCTTGGGCTCTAACACCGGGGAGCTGTTTTTT
d_call: NA; clone_size: few; j_call: TRBJ1-6; v_call: TRBV5-4; cdr3_aa: CASSLASANSPLHF; cdr3_nt: TGTGCCAGCAGCTTGGCCTCAGCGAATTCACCCCTCCACTTT
d_call: NA; clone_size: few; j_call: TRBJ2-5; v_call: TRBV20-1; cdr3_aa: CSAYSETQYF; cdr3_nt: TGCAGTGCTTATTCCGAGACCCAGTACTTC
d_call: NA; clone_size: NA; j_call: TRBJ1-1; v_call: TRBV27; cdr3_aa: CASSFSLRTEAFF; cdr3_nt: TGTGCCAGCAGTTTTTCCTTGAGGACTGAAGCTTTCTTT
d_call: TRBD2; clone_size: once; j_call: TRBJ2-1; v_call: TRBV9; cdr3_aa: CASSPRPGLAGSVPYNEQFF; cdr3_nt: TGTGCCAGCAGCCCCCGGCCCGGACTAGCGGGATCTGTACCCTACAATGAGCAGTTCTTC
d_call: NA; clone_size: NA; j_call: TRBJ1-1; v_call: TRBV11-2; cdr3_aa: CASSLKRNTEAFF; cdr3_nt: TGTGCCAGCAGCTTGAAGCGGAACACTGAAGCTTTCTTT
d_call: TRBD1; clone_size: once; j_call: TRBJ2-7; v_call: TRBV6-2/TRBV6-3; cdr3_aa: CASSQKGAPPYEQYF; cdr3_nt: TGTGCCAGCAGTCAAAAGGGGGCCCCACCCTACGAGCAGTACTTC
d_call: NA; clone_size: NA; j_call: TRBJ2-2; v_call: TRBV29-1; cdr3_aa: CSVGPRTTGELFF; cdr3_nt: TGCAGCGTTGGGCCTCGGACCACCGGGGAGCTGTTTTTT
d_call: NA; clone_size: NA; j_call: TRBJ1-4; v_call: TRBV5-6; cdr3_aa: CASSLAGGRGDEKLFF; cdr3_nt: TGTGCCAGCAGCTTGGCCGGCGGGAGGGGAGATGAAAAACTGTTTTTT
d_call: NA; clone_size: NA; j_call: TRBJ2-7; v_call: TRBV7-2; cdr3_aa: CASSSADVGKQYF; cdr3_nt: TGTGCCAGCAGCTCCGCGGATGTTGGCAAGCAGTACTTC
d_call: TRBD2; clone_size: NA; j_call: TRBJ2-7; v_call: TRBV7-6; cdr3_aa: CASSSLSRTSLSHEQYF; cdr3_nt: TGTGCCAGCAGCTCGTTGTCTAGGACTAGCCTGTCCCACGAGCAGTACTTC
d_call: NA; clone_size: NA; j_call: TRBJ2-6; v_call: TRBV3-1/TRBV3-2; cdr3_aa: CASSNRVGAGANVLTF; cdr3_nt: TGTGCCAGCAGCAACAGGGTCGGGGCTGGGGCCAACGTCCTGACTTTC
d_call: NA; clone_size: NA; j_call: TRBJ2-1; v_call: TRBV7-9; cdr3_aa: CAGLWVIIDNEQFF; cdr3_nt: TGTGCCGGCTTATGGGTGATTATAGACAATGAGCAGTTCTTC
d_call: NA; clone_size: NA; j_call: TRBJ1-1; v_call: TRBV6-5; cdr3_aa: CASSYSEDEAFF; cdr3_nt: TGTGCCAGCAGTTATAGTGAGGATGAAGCTTTCTTT
d_call: TRBD1; clone_size: NA; j_call: TRBJ1-5; v_call: TRBV7-2; cdr3_aa: CASSADRGGNQPQHF; cdr3_nt: TGTGCCAGCAGCGCTGACAGGGGAGGCAATCAGCCCCAGCATTTT